This T cell receptor beta chain is from a study of a mutant IDH1 vaccine in newly diagnosed glioma. About the research overall: Eight vaccinations went to patients in weeks 1, 3, 5, 7, 11, 15, 19, 23. Treatment recipients were about 62% male and about 40% female, and their mean age was around 40 years.

Time point denoted: week 23, last vaccination. In every dose of vaccine, 300 ug of mutant IDH1 20-mer peptide was given alongside topical imiquimod. Here immunoSEQ multiplex PCR was the method, and the copy in TCRdb shows in-frame clones only, minus some. The sample lists about 65,000 clones; about 85% were seen once. For this clone: Its antigen is undetermined.

V was shortened by 8 bases and J by 1 base, with 15 bases between the two germline ends. This CDR3 is built from 14 residues. CDR1 is SGHNT and CDR2 is YENEEA in the germline V gene. This clonotype was sampled from a man aged 25 to 45 with glioma. V gene TRBV11-3 combines with J gene TRBJ2-7; D ambiguous. The sample here was PBMCs, taken from a glioma patient whose treatment included an IDH1 peptide vaccine. The CDR3 loop reads CASVGVLRSYEQYF. DNA for the CDR3: TGTGCCAGCGTAGGAGTACTACGGTCCTACGAGCAGTACTTC.